The sequence of this TCR beta chain was determined in a study of vaccination and CD4 T cells after COVID-19. The treatment denotes: approximately nine-day PBMC culture with coronavirus spike peptide pools or control peptides (ViraFEST assay). Germline V CDR1 and CDR2: MDHEN, SYDVKM. There are 15 residues in the CDR3. The germline V and J ends were trimmed by 5 bases and 5 bases, with 18 bases remaining between them. This clonotype turned up a few times. The antigen is not known. Cultured CD4+ T cell DNA underwent sequencing with the Oncomine TCR Beta short-read assay. TCRdb re-called the PCR reads through MiXCR, storing one row per CDR3 protein. Among 15,000 to 20,000 distinct CDR3 sequences listed, about 61% were seen once.

The receptor was derived from a human donor who had recovered from COVID-19. J is TRBJ1-1 and V is TRBV28; maybe TRBD1 (6 bases). Sequencing input: CD4+ T cells from blood, cultured in vitro. The CDR3 region is CASSDPRGARTEAFF. The CDR3 region has the DNA TGTGCCAGCAGTGACCCCCGGGGGGCGCGGACTGAAGCTTTCTTT.